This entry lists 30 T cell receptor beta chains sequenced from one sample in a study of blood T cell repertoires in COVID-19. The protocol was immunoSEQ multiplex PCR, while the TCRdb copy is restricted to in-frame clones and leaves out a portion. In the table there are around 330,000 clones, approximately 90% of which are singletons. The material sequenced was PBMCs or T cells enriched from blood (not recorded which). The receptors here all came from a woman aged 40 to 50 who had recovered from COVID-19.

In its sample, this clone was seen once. CDR3 loop: CASSSEVLGYNEQFF. CDR3 DNA: TGTGCCAGCAGTTCCGAGGTCCTTGGGTACAATGAGCAGTTCTTC. The V gene is TRBV6-5, the J gene TRBJ2-1, with D unresolved. V gave up 4 bases and J gave up 4 bases, with 14 bases separating them. The germline V gene encodes CDR1 MNHEY and CDR2 SVGAGI. CDR3 length: 15 amino acids.

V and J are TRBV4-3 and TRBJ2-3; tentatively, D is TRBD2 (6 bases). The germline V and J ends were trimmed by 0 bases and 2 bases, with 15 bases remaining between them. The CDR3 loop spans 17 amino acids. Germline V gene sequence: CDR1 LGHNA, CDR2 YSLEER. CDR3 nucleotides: TGCGCCAGCAGCCAAGATGACGGGACTCCCTTCACAGATACGCAGTATTTT. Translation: CASSQDDGTPFTDTQYF.

The CDR3 loop is CACGQGSSTEAFF. DNA of the CDR3: TGTGCCTGCGGACAGGGTAGCAGCACTGAAGCTTTCTTT. The chain joins TRBV30 to TRBJ1-1, with 8 nucleotides matching TRBD1. The CDR3 covers 13 residues. The V gene end was trimmed by 6 bases and the J gene end by 4 bases; junction bases not matched to a gene: 7. Germline CDR1 and CDR2: GTSNPN and SVGIG (reference sequence).

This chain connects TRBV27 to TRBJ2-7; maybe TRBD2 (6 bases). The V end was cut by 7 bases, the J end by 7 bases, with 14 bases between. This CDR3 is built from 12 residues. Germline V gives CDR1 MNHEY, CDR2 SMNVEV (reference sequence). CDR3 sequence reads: CASTSSRGEQYF. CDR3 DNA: TGTGCCAGCACCTCCTCCCGGGGGGAGCAGTACTTC.

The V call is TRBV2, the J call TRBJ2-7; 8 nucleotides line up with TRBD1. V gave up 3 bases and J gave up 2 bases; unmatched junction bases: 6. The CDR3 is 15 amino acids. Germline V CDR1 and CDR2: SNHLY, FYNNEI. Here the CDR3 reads CASSESTGGPYEQYF. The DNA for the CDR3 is TGTGCCAGCAGTGAGTCTACAGGGGGACCCTACGAGCAGTACTTC.

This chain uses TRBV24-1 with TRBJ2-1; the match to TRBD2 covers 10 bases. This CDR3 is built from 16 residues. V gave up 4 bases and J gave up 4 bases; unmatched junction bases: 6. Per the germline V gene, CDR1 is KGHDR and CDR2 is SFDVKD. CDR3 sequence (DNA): TGTGCCACCAGTGACCCTGGGACTAGCGCATACAATGAGCAGTTCTTC. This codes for CATSDPGTSAYNEQFF.

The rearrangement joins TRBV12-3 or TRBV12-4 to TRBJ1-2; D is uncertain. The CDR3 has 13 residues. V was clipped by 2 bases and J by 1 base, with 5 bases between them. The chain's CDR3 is CASSLSGNYGYTF. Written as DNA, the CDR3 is TGTGCCAGCAGTTTATCCGGTAACTATGGCTACACCTTC.

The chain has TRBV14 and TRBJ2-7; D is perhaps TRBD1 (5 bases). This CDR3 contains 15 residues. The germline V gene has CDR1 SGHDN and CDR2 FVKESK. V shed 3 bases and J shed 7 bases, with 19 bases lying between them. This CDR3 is CASSHPQGSYGEQYF. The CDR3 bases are TGTGCCAGCAGCCACCCCCAGGGTTCCTACGGGGAGCAGTACTTC.

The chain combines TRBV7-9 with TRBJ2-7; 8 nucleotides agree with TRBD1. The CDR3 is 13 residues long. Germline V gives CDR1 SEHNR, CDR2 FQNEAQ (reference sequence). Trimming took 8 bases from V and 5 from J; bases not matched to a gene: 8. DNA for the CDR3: TGTGCCAGCTTTCAGGGGGCGCGAGACGAGCAGTACTTC. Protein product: CASFQGARDEQYF.

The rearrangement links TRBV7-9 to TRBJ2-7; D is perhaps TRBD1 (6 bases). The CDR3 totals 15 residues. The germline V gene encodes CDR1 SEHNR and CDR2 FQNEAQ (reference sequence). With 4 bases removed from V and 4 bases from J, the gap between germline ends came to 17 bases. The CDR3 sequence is CASSSEATGRYEQYF. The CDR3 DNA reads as TGTGCCAGCAGCTCAGAAGCGACAGGAAGGTACGAGCAGTACTTC.

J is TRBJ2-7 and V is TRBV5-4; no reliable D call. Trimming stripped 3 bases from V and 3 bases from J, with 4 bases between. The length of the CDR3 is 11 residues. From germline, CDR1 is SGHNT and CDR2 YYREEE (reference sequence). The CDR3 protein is CASSSIYEQYF. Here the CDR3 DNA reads TGTGCCAGCAGCTCCATCTACGAGCAGTACTTC.

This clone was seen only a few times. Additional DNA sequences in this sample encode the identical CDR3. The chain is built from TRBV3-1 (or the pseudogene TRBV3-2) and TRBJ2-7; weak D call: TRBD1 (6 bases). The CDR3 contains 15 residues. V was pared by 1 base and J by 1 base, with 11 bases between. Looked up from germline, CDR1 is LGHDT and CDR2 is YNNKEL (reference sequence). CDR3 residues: CASSQGQGPSYEQYF. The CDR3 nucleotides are TGTGCCAGCAGCCAAGGGCAGGGGCCTTCCTACGAGCAGTACTTC.

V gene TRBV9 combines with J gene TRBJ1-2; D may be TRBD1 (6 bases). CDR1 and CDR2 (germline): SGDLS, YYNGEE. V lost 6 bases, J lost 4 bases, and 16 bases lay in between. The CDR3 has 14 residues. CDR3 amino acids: CASTQGLLRYGYTF. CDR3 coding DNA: TGTGCCAGCACACAGGGCCTCCTCCGCTATGGCTACACCTTC.

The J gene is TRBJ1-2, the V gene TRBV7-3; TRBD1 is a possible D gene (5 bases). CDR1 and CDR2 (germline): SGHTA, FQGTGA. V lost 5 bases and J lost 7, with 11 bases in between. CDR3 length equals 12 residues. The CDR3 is CASSPTGIGYTF. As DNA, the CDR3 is TGTGCCAGCAGCCCTACAGGAATTGGCTACACCTTC.

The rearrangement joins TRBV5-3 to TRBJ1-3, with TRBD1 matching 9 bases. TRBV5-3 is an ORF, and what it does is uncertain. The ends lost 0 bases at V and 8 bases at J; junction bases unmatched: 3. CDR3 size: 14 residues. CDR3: CARSLGQGEYTIYF. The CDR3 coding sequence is TGTGCCAGAAGCTTGGGACAGGGGGAATACACCATATATTTT.

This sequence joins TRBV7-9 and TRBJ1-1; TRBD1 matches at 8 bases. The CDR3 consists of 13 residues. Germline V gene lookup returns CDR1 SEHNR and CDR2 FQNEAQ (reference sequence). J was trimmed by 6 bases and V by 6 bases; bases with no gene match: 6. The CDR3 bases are TGTGCCAGCAGACTACAGGGGGTACCTGAAGCTTTCTTT. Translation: CASRLQGVPEAFF.

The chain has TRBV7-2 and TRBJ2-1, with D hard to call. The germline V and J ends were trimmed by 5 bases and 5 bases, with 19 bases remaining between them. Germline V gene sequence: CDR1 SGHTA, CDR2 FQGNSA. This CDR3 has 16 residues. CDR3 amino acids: CASSPTAFTTNNEQFF. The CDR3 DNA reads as TGTGCCAGCAGCCCAACAGCTTTTACCACAAACAATGAGCAGTTCTTC.

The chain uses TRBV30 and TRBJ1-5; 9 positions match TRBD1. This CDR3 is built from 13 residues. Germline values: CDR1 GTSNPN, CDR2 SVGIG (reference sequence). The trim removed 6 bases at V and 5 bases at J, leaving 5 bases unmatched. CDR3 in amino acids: CACKTGGHQPQHF. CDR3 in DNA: TGTGCCTGTAAGACAGGGGGTCATCAGCCCCAGCATTTT.

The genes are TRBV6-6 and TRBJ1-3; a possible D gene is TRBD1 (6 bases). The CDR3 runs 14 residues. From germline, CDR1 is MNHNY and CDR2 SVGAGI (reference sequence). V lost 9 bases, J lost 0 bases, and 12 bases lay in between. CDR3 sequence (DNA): TGTGCCAGTTACAGGGACATCTCTGGAAACACCATATATTTT. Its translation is CASYRDISGNTIYF.

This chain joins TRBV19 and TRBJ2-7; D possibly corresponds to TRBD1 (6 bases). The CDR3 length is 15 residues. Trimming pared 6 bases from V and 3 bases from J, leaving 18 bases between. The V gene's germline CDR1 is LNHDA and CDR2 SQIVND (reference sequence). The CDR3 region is CASSLQPGHLYEQYF. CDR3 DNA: TGTGCCAGTAGCCTCCAGCCGGGACACCTCTACGAGCAGTACTTC.

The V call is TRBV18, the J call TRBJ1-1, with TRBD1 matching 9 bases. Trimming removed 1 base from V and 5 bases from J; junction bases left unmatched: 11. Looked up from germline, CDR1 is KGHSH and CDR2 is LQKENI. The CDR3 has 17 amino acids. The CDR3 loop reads CASSPLTGTGLSTEAFF. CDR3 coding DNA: TGTGCCAGCTCACCACTCACAGGGACAGGGCTTAGTACTGAAGCTTTCTTT.

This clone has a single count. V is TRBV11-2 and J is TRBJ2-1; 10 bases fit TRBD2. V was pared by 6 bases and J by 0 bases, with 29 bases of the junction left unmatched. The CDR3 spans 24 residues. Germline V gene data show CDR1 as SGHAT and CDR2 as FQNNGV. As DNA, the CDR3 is TGTGCCAGCAGTCCCAAGGGGGCGTTGGACGCGAACAGCGGGGGGGCCCACTCCTACAATGAGCAGTTCTTC. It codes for CASSPKGALDANSGGAHSYNEQFF. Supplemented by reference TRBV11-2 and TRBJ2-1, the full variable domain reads EAGVAQSPRYKIIEKRQSVAFWCNPISGHATLYWYQQILGQGPKLLIQFQNNGVVDDSQLPKDRFSAERLKGVDSTLKIQPAKLEDSAVYLCASSPKGALDANSGGAHSYNEQFFGPGTRLTVL.

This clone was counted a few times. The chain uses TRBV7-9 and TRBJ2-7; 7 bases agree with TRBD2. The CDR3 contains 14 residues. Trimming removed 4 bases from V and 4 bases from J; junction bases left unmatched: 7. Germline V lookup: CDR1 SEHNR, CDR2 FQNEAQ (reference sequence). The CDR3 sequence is CASSYLAAKYEQYF. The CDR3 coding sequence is TGTGCCAGCAGCTACCTAGCGGCCAAATACGAGCAGTACTTC. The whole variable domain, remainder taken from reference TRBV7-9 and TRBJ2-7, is DTGVSQNPRHKITKRGQNVTFRCDPISEHNRLYWYRQTLGQGPEFLTYFQNEAQLEKSRLLSDRFSAERPKGSFSTLEIQRTEQGDSAMYLCASSYLAAKYEQYFGPGTRLTVT.

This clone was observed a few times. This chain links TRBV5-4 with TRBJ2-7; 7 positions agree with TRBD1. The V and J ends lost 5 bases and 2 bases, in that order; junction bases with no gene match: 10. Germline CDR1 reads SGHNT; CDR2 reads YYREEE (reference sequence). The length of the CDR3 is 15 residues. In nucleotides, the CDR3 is TGTGCCAGCAGGCAAGGAGTGACAGGGACCTACGAGCAGTACTTC. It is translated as CASRQGVTGTYEQYF.

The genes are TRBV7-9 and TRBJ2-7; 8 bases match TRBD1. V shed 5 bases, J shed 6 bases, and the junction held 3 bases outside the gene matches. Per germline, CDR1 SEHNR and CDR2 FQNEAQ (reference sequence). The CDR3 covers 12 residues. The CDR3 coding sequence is TGTGCCAGCAGCCTTACAGGGGGCGAGCAGTACTTC. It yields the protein CASSLTGGEQYF.

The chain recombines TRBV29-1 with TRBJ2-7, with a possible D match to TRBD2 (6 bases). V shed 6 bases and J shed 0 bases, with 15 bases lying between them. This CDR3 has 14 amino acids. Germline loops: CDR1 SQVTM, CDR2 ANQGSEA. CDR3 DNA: TGCAGCGTGTCCCCCTTCGGGAGCTCCTACGAGCAGTACTTC. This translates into CSVSPFGSSYEQYF.

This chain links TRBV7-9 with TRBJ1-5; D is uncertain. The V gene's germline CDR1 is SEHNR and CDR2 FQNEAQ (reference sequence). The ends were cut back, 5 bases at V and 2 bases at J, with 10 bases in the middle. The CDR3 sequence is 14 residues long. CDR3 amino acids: CASSPELGNQPQHF. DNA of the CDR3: TGTGCCAGCAGCCCCGAACTAGGCAATCAGCCCCAGCATTTT. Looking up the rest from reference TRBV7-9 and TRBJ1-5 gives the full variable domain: DTGVSQNPRHKITKRGQNVTFRCDPISEHNRLYWYRQTLGQGPEFLTYFQNEAQLEKSRLLSDRFSAERPKGSFSTLEIQRTEQGDSAMYLCASSPELGNQPQHFGDGTRLSIL.

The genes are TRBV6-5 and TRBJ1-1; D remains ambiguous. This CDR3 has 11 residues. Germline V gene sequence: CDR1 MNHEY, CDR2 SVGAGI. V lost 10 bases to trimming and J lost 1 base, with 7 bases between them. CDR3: CATKRNTEAFF. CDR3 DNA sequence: TGTGCCACCAAGAGGAACACTGAAGCTTTCTTT.

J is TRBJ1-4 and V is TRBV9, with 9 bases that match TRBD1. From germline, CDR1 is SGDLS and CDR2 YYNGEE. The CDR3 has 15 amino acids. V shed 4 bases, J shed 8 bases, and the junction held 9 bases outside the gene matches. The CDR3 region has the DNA TGTGCCAGCAGCTCAAGGACAGGGGAGGGAGAAAAACTGTTTTTT. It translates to CASSSRTGEGEKLFF.

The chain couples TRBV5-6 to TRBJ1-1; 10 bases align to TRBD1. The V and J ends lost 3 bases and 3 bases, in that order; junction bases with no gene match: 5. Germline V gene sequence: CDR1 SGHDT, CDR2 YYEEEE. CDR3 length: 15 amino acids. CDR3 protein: CASSWGTGADTEAFF. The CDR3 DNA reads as TGTGCCAGCAGCTGGGGGACAGGGGCTGACACTGAAGCTTTCTTT. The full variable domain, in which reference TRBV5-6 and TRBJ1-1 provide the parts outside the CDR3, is DAGVTQSPTHLIKTRGQQVTLRCSPKSGHDTVSWYQQALGQGPQFIFQYYEEEERQRGNFPDRFSGHQFPNYSSELNVNALLLGDSALYLCASSWGTGADTEAFFGQGTRLTVV.